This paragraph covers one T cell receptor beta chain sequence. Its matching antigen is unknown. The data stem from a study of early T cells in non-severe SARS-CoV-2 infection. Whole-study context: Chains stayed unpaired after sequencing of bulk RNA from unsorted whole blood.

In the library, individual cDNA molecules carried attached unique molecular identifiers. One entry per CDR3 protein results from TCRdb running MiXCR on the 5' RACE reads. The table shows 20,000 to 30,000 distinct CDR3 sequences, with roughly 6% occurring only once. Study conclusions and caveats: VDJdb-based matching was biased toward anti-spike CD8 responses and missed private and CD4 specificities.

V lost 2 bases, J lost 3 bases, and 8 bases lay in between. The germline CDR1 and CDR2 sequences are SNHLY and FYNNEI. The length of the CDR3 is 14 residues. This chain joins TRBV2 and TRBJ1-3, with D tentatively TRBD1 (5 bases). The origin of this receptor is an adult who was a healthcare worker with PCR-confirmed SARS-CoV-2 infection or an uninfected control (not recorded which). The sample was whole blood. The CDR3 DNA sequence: TGTGCCAGCAGTGAATCAGGGAATGGAAACACCATATATTTT. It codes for CASSESGNGNTIYF.